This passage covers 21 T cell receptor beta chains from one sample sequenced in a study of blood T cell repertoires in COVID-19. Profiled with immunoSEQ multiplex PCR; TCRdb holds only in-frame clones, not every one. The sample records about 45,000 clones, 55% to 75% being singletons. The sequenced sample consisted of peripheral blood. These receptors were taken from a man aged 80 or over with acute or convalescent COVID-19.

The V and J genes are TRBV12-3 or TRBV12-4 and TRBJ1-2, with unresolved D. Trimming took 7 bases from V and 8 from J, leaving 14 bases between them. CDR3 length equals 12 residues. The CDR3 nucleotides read TGTGCCAGCACCGTAGGTGAGGCGGGCTACACCTTC. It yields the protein CASTVGEAGYTF.

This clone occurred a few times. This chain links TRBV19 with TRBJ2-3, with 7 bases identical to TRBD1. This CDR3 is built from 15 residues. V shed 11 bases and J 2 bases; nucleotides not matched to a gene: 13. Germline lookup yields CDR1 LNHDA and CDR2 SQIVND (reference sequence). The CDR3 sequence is CASGARDRYTDTQYF. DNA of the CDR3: TGTGCCTCCGGAGCTCGGGACAGATACACAGATACGCAGTATTTT.

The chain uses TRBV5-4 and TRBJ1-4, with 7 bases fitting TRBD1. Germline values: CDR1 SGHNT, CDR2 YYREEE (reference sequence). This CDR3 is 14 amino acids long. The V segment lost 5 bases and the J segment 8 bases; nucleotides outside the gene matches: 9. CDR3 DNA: TGTGCCAGCAGTAACGACAGGGAAGGCGAAAAACTGTTTTTT. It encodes CASSNDREGEKLFF.

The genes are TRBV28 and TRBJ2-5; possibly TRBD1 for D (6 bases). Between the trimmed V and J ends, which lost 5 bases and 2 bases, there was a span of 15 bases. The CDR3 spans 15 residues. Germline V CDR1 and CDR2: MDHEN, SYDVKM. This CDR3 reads CASSRYRDSQETQYF. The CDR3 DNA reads TGTGCCAGCAGTCGATACAGGGATTCTCAAGAGACCCAGTACTTC.

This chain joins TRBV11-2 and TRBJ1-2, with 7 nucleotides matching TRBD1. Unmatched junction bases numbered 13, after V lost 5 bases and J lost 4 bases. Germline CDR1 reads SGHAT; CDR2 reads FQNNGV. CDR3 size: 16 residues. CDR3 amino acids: CASSPTGDSNRYGYTF. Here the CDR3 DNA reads TGTGCCAGCAGCCCTACCGGGGACAGCAACCGCTATGGCTACACCTTC.

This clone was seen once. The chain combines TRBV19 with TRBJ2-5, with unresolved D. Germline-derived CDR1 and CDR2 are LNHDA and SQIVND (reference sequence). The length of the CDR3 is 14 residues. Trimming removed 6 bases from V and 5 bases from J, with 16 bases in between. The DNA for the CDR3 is TGTGCCAGTAGCCGACTGGCCGGGTCTGAGACCCAGTACTTC. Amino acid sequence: CASSRLAGSETQYF.

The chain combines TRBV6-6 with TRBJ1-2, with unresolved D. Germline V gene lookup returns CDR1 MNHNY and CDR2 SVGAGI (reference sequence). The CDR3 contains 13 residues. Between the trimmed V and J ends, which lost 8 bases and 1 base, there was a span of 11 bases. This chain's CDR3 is CASSPGLNYGYTF. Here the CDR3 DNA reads TGTGCCAGCTCACCTGGGCTTAACTATGGCTACACCTTC.

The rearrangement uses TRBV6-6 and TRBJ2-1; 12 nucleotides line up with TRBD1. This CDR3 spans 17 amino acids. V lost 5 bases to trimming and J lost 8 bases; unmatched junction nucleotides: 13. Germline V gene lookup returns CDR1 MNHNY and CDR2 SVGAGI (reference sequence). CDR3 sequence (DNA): TGTGCCAGCAGTCCGCGCCCGGGACAGGGGGCGATGGATGAGCAGTTCTTC. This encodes CASSPRPGQGAMDEQFF.

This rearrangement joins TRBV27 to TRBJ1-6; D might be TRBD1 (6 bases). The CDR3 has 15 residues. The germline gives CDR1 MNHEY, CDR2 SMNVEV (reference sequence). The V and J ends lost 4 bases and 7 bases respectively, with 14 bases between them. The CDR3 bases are TGTGCCAGCAGTTCTCGATGGGGGGGCAATTCACCCCTCCACTTT. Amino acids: CASSSRWGGNSPLHF.

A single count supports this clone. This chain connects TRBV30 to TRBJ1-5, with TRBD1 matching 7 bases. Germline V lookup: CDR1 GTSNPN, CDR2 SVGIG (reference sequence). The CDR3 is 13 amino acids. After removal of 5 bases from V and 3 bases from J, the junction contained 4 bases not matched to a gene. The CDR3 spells CAWRQGDNQPQHF. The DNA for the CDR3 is TGTGCCTGGCGACAGGGCGACAATCAGCCCCAGCATTTT.

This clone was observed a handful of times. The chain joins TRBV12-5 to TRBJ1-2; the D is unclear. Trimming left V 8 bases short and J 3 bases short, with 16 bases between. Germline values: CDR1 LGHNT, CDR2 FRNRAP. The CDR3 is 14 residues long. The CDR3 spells CASTLERRDYGYTF. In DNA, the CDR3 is TGTGCTAGTACCTTGGAGAGACGGGACTATGGCTACACCTTC. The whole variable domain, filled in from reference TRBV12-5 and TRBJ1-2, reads DARVTQTPRHKVTEMGQEVTMRCQPILGHNTVFWYRQTMMQGLELLAYFRNRAPLDDSGMPKDRFSAEMPDATLATLKIQPSEPRDSAVYFCASTLERRDYGYTFGSGTRLTVV.

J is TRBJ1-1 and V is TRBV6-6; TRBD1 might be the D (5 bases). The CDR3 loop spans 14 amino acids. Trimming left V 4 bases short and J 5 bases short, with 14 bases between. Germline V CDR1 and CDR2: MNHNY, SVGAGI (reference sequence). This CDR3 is CASSSPTAGTEAFF. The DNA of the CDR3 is TGTGCCAGCAGTTCCCCGACAGCTGGGACTGAAGCTTTCTTT.

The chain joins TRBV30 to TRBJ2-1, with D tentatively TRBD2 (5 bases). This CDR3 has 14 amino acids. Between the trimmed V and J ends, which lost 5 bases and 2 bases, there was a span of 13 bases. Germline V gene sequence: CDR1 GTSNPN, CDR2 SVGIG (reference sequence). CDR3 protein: CAWAEGFAYNEQFF. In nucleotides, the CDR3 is TGTGCCTGGGCCGAGGGTTTCGCCTACAATGAGCAGTTCTTC. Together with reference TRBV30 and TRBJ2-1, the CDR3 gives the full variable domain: SQTIHQWPATLVQPVGSPLSLECTVEGTSNPNLYWYRQAAGRGLQLLFYSVGIGQISSEVPQNLSASRPQDRQFILSSKKLLLSDSGFYLCAWAEGFAYNEQFFGPGTRLTVL.

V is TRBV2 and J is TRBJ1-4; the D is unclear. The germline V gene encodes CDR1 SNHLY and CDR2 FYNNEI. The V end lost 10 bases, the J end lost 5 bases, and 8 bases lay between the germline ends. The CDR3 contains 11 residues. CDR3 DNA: TGTGCCACCCGTCTGAATGAAAAACTGTTTTTT. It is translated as CATRLNEKLFF.

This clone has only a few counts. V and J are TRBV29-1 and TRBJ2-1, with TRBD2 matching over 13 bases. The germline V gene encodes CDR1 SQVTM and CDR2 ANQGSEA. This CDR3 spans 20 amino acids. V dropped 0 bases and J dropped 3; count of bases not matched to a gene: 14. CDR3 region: CSVEDSPGLAGFRGYNEQFF. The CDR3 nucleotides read TGCAGCGTTGAAGACTCCCCGGGACTAGCGGGATTCAGGGGCTACAATGAGCAGTTCTTC.

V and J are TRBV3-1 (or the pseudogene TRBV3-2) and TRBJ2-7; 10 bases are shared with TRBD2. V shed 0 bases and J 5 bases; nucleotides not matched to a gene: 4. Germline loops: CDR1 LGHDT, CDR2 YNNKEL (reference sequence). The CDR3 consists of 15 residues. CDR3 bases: TGTGCCAGCAGCCAAGAAACTAGCGGGATCAACGAGCAGTACTTC. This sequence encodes CASSQETSGINEQYF.

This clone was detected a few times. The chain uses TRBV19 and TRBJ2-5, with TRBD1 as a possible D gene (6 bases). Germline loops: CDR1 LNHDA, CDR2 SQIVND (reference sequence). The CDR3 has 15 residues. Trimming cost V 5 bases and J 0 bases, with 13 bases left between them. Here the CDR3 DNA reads TGTGCCAGTAGTCCCGGGGCAGGGGACCAAGAGACCCAGTACTTC. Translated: CASSPGAGDQETQYF.

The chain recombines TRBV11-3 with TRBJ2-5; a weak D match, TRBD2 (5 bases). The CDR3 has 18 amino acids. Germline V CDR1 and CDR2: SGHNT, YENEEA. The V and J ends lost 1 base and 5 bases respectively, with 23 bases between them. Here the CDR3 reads CASSLGVGVDLARETQYF. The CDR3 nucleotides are TGTGCCAGCAGCTTAGGAGTCGGTGTGGACCTAGCTCGGGAGACCCAGTACTTC.

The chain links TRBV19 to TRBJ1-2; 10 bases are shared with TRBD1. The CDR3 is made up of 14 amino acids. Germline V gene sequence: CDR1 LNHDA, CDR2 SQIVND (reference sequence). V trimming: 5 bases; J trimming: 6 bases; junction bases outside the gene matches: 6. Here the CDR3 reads CASSADRGIHGYTF. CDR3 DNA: TGTGCCAGTAGTGCGGACAGGGGGATTCATGGCTACACCTTC.

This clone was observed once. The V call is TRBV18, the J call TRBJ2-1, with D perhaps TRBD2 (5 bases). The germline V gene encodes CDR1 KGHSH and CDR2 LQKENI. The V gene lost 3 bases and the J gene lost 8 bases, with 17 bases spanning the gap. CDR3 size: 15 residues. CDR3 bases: TGTGCCAGCTCACCGGGAGCGGAGACGATGGATGAGCAGTTCTTC. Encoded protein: CASSPGAETMDEQFF. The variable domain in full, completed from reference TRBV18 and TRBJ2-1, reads NAGVMQNPRHLVRRRGQEARLRCSPMKGHSHVYWYRQLPEEGLKFMVYLQKENIIDESGMPKERFSAEFPKEGPSILRIQQVVRGDSAAYFCASSPGAETMDEQFFGPGTRLTVL.

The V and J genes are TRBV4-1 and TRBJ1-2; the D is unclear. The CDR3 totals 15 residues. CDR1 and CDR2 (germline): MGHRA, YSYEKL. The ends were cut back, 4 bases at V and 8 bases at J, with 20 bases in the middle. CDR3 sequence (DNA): TGCGCCAGCAGCCCTCGCGGTCGGGATTTTGGGGGCTACACCTTC. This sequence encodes CASSPRGRDFGGYTF.